Sequencing of this TCR beta chain was carried out in a study of blood T cell repertoires in COVID-19. For the study at large: The analysed material was cDNA or gDNA that came from T cells, B-cell-depleted T cells, or PBMCs.

TCRdb's table, derived via immunoSEQ multiplex PCR, lists solely in-frame clones and lacks some. Of roughly 310,000 clones in the sample, 90% were seen once. Germline CDR1 is SGDLS and CDR2 is YYNGEE. The CDR3 has 13 residues. V lost 2 bases and J 7 bases, leaving 10 bases between the germline ends. For this clone: The same CDR3 can be traced to other DNA sequences in this sample.

The clonotype originates from a man between 60 and 75 years old who had recovered from COVID-19. Sequenced: PBMCs or T cells enriched from blood (not recorded which). The genes are TRBV9 and TRBJ1-5; D is perhaps TRBD1 (6 bases). The CDR3 DNA sequence: TGTGCCAGCAGCGTCACAGGGAACCAGCCCCAGCATTTT. Protein product: CASSVTGNQPQHF.